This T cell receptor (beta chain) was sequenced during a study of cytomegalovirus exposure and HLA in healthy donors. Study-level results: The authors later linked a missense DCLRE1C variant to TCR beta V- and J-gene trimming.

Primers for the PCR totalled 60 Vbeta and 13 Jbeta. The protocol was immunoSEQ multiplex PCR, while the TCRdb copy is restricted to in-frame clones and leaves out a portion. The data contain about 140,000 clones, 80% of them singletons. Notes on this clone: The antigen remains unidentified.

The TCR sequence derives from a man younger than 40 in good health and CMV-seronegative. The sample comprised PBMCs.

CDR3 nucleotide sequence: TGTGCCAGCTCACCGAGAGACATTACAGGAACAAGCTACACCTTC. Its translation: CASSPRDITGTSYTF. V is TRBV18 and J is TRBJ1-2; tentatively, D is TRBD1 (5 bases). Germline V gene data show CDR1 as KGHSH and CDR2 as LQKENI. The length of the CDR3 is 15 residues. Trimming pared 3 bases from V and 9 bases from J, leaving 20 bases between.